This T cell receptor beta chain was found in a study of metastatic and nonmetastatic thyroid tumors. This CDR3 is 14 amino acids long. Germline CDR1 and CDR2: LNHDA and SQIVND (reference sequence). V lost 3 bases to trimming and J lost 3 bases, with 12 bases between them. Patients underwent thyroid surgery, and none had received any treatment before it. TCRdb re-called clones from the PCR reads using MiXCR. This table holds nearly 25,000 clones, around 26% found once. This clone was counted ten times or more. The source material was blood. The chain has TRBV19 and TRBJ2-7, with D tentatively TRBD2 (5 bases). The receptor's source is a male donor with papillary thyroid cancer or a benign thyroid nodule (not recorded which). Some clones in this sample may be carry-over from other donors' samples. This CDR3 reads CASSISDLIYEQYF. CDR3 DNA sequence: TGTGCCAGTAGTATCTCGGACTTAATCTACGAGCAGTACTTC.